Following are 19 T cell receptor beta chains from one sample sequenced in a study of T cells in Graves' hyperthyroidism and ophthalmopathy. Amplified TCR beta CDR3 regions came from RNA transcripts. A set of HTBI primers served as the primers for a first-round RT-PCR of the TCR CDR3. TCRdb itself ran the multiplex PCR reads through MiXCR, one entry per CDR3 protein. Of hundreds of thousands of distinct CDR3 sequences in the sample, around 21% are singletons; the top ten hold approximately 30%. The sample comprised blood. The receptors derive from a man aged 30-40 years with Graves' ophthalmopathy.

This chain uses TRBV5-1 with TRBJ2-3; the match to TRBD2 covers 8 bases. Trimming at V came to 1 base and at J to 6 bases, leaving 10 bases not matched to a gene. Germline assignment: CDR1 SGHRS and CDR2 YFSETQ. CDR3 length equals 16 residues. CDR3 protein: CASSLTSGKMQDTQYF. The DNA for the CDR3 is TGCGCCAGCAGCTTGACTAGCGGAAAAATGCAGGATACGCAGTATTTT.

In its sample, this clonotype was seen many times. V gene TRBV18 combines with J gene TRBJ1-5; 9 nucleotides line up with TRBD1. The V segment lost 3 bases and the J segment 1 base; nucleotides outside the gene matches: 1. The CDR3 is made up of 15 amino acids. The germline gives CDR1 KGHSH, CDR2 LQKENI. The CDR3 reads CASSPGQGSNQPQHF. The CDR3 coding sequence is TGTGCCAGCTCACCCGGACAGGGGAGCAATCAGCCCCAGCATTTT.

As for this clonotype: The junction shows a germline mismatch at one end, possibly a read error. The genes are TRBV7-2 and TRBJ2-7, with unresolved D. Per the germline V gene, CDR1 is SGHTA and CDR2 is FQGNSA. CDR3 length: 14 residues. CDR3 coding DNA: TGTGCCAGCGGCTTAAATCAGCAGACCTACGAGCAGTACTTC. Its protein product is CASGLNQQTYEQYF.

The chain couples TRBV29-1 to TRBJ1-2; D is perhaps TRBD1 (5 bases). V was cut by 7 bases and J by 1 base, with 10 bases left in between. The CDR3 extends over 12 amino acids. The germline gives CDR1 SQVTM, CDR2 ANQGSEA. The CDR3 is CSAGGVNYGYTF. In DNA form, the CDR3 reads TGCAGCGCTGGGGGGGTTAACTATGGCTACACCTTC.

At least ten counts were recorded for this clonotype. This chain's CDR3 is CASSLGASGREDEQFF. In DNA, the CDR3 is TGTGCCAGCAGCTTAGGAGCTAGCGGGAGGGAGGATGAGCAGTTCTTC. This rearrangement joins TRBV11-2 to TRBJ2-1, with TRBD2 identical over 12 bases. The germline V gene encodes CDR1 SGHAT and CDR2 FQNNGV. This CDR3 is 16 amino acids long. V shed 1 base and J 8 bases; nucleotides not matched to a gene: 6.

This chain connects TRBV6-5 to TRBJ2-7, with D possibly being TRBD2 (6 bases). This CDR3 comprises 15 residues. The germline V and J ends were trimmed by 2 bases and 7 bases, with 18 bases remaining between them. Germline lookup yields CDR1 MNHEY and CDR2 SVGAGI. For the CDR3, the DNA is TGTGCCAGCAGTTACGAACCGGGACTTAGCGCTGAGCAGTACTTC. This gives the protein CASSYEPGLSAEQYF.

The chain has TRBV19 and TRBJ1-6, with a possible D match to TRBD1 (5 bases). Germline CDR1 reads LNHDA; CDR2 reads SQIVND (reference sequence). CDR3 size: 13 residues. With 4 bases removed from V and 10 bases from J, the gap between germline ends came to 11 bases. CDR3 residues: CASSTAGNSPLHF. CDR3 bases: TGTGCCAGTAGTACGGCAGGGAACTCACCCCTCCACTTT. Full variable domain (remainder filled in from reference TRBV19 and TRBJ1-6): DGGITQSPKYLFRKEGQNVTLSCEQNLNHDAMYWYRQDPGQGLRLIYYSQIVNDFQKGDIAEGYSVSREKKESFPLTVTSAQKNPTAFYLCASSTAGNSPLHFGNGTRLTVT.

V gene TRBV7-8 combines with J gene TRBJ1-5; possibly TRBD1 for D (6 bases). From germline, CDR1 is SGHVS and CDR2 FQNEAQ. The CDR3 consists of 15 residues. Between the trimmed V and J ends, which lost 5 bases and 5 bases, there was a span of 16 bases. The CDR3 spells CASSHPRGVDQPQHF. The CDR3 DNA is TGTGCCAGCAGCCACCCCAGGGGAGTGGATCAGCCCCAGCATTTT. Complete variable domain (other parts from reference TRBV7-8 and TRBJ1-5): GAGVSQSPRYKVAKRGQDVALRCDPISGHVSLFWYQQALGQGPEFLTYFQNEAQLDKSGLPSDRFFAERPEGSVSTLKIQRTQQEDSAVYLCASSHPRGVDQPQHFGDGTRLSIL.

This clonotype was seen a few times. This sequence joins TRBV6-5 and TRBJ2-7, with 10 positions matching TRBD2. This CDR3 comprises 18 residues. Germline V gene data show CDR1 as MNHEY and CDR2 as SVGAGI. V was pared by 2 bases and J by 5 bases, with 15 bases of the junction left unmatched. CDR3 protein: CASSYALEASGSVHEQYF. For the CDR3, the DNA is TGTGCCAGCAGTTACGCCCTTGAGGCTAGCGGGAGTGTCCACGAGCAGTACTTC.

This clonotype appeared many times. The V call is TRBV5-1, the J call TRBJ1-1, with 8 nucleotides matching TRBD1. The CDR3 sequence is 18 residues long. V was clipped by 0 bases and J by 3 bases; unmatched bases: 13. CDR1 and CDR2 (germline): SGHRS, YFSETQ. The CDR3 spells CASSLGDRSIRRDTEAFF. CDR3 DNA: TGCGCCAGCAGCTTGGGGGACAGGTCAATACGGAGGGACACTGAAGCTTTCTTT.

This clonotype was recorded a few times. The rearrangement uses TRBV30 and TRBJ2-5, with a possible D match to TRBD2 (7 bases). The germline V and J ends were trimmed by 0 bases and 5 bases, with 13 bases remaining between them. This CDR3 has 14 residues. CDR1 and CDR2 (germline): GTSNPN, SVGIG (reference sequence). CDR3 residues: CAWSVGGARETQYF. The CDR3 DNA is TGTGCCTGGAGTGTAGGGGGGGCGCGGGAGACCCAGTACTTC. The variable domain in full, with the rest retrieved from reference TRBV30 and TRBJ2-5, is SQTIHQWPATLVQPVGSPLSLECTVEGTSNPNLYWYRQAAGRGLQLLFYSVGIGQISSEVPQNLSASRPQDRQFILSSKKLLLSDSGFYLCAWSVGGARETQYFGPGTRLLVL.

This chain connects TRBV3-1 to TRBJ2-7; D is possibly TRBD1 (5 bases). Germline V gene data show CDR1 as LGHDT and CDR2 as YNNKEL (reference sequence). The germline V and J ends were trimmed by 0 bases and 2 bases, with 26 bases remaining between them. The CDR3 runs to 20 residues. This chain's CDR3 is CASSQEAGFRQLETAYEQYF. The CDR3 nucleotides read TGTGCCAGCAGCCAAGAGGCTGGCTTTCGACAGCTAGAGACCGCCTACGAGCAGTACTTC.

This clonotype was seen only a few times. CDR3 amino acids: CASSTGLAGASEQYF. The CDR3, as DNA: TGCGCCAGCAGTACTGGACTAGCGGGAGCCAGCGAGCAGTACTTC. V is TRBV10-1 and J is TRBJ2-7, with 13 bases lining up with TRBD2. The ends lost 5 bases at V and 6 bases at J; junction bases unmatched: 7. Germline V gene data show CDR1 as WNHNN and CDR2 as SYGVQD (reference sequence). There are 15 residues in the CDR3.

At least ten counts were recorded for this clonotype. The chain has TRBV7-9 and TRBJ2-7; no definite D call. V was shortened by 5 bases and J by 1 base, with 12 bases between the two germline ends. Germline V gene sequence: CDR1 SEHNR, CDR2 FQNEAQ (reference sequence). This CDR3 is 14 amino acids long. The CDR3 region has the DNA TGTGCCAGCAGCCCTCGAGGAGCTTCCTACGAGCAGTACTTC. It yields the protein CASSPRGASYEQYF.

This clonotype was seen ten or more times. In DNA form, the CDR3 reads TGTGCCTGGAGCCCCGGGACAGGGTTTCGCGAGCAGTTCTTC. Translating it yields CAWSPGTGFREQFF. The rearrangement joins TRBV30 to TRBJ2-1; 9 positions agree with TRBD1. Trimming cost V 3 bases and J 10 bases; bases outside gene matches: 10. The CDR3 totals 14 residues. The V gene's germline CDR1 is GTSNPN and CDR2 SVGIG (reference sequence). The entire variable domain, with the rest obtained from reference TRBV30 and TRBJ2-1, is as follows: SQTIHQWPATLVQPVGSPLSLECTVEGTSNPNLYWYRQAAGRGLQLLFYSVGIGQISSEVPQNLSASRPQDRQFILSSKKLLLSDSGFYLCAWSPGTGFREQFFGPGTRLTVL.

This clonotype was picked up many times. The chain employs TRBV19 and TRBJ2-6, with 7 bases aligning to TRBD1. The CDR3 contains 16 residues. Germline V gene sequence: CDR1 LNHDA, CDR2 SQIVND (reference sequence). With V trimmed by 4 bases and J by 2 bases, 5 bases remained unmatched. The CDR3 DNA reads as TGTGCCAGTAGTACCCCCGACAGGGCTGGGGCCAACGTCCTGACTTTC. This codes for CASSTPDRAGANVLTF. The full variable domain, completed using reference TRBV19 and TRBJ2-6, is DGGITQSPKYLFRKEGQNVTLSCEQNLNHDAMYWYRQDPGQGLRLIYYSQIVNDFQKGDIAEGYSVSREKKESFPLTVTSAQKNPTAFYLCASSTPDRAGANVLTFGAGSRLTVL.

This clonotype has only a few counts. The rearrangement links TRBV29-1 to TRBJ2-5, with 8 positions matching TRBD2. V lost 1 base, J lost 1 base, and 5 bases stayed unmatched. Germline CDR1 SQVTM, CDR2 ANQGSEA. The CDR3 runs to 15 residues. The CDR3 loop reads CSVEGRLATQETQYF. The CDR3 DNA reads TGCAGCGTTGAAGGGCGACTAGCGACCCAAGAGACCCAGTACTTC. The full variable domain, its missing parts supplied by reference TRBV29-1 and TRBJ2-5, is SAVISQKPSRDICQRGTSLTIQCQVDSQVTMMFWYRQQPGQSLTLIATANQGSEATYESGFVIDKFPISRPNLTFSTLTVSNMSPEDSSIYLCSVEGRLATQETQYFGPGTRLLVL.

J is TRBJ1-1 and V is TRBV19; TRBD1 matches at 10 bases. V shed 10 bases and J 1 base; nucleotides not matched to a gene: 12. This CDR3 spans 16 amino acids. From germline, CDR1 is LNHDA and CDR2 SQIVND (reference sequence). CDR3 sequence (DNA): TGTGCCACCGACCCGGGACAGGGGCTTCGGAACACTGAAGCTTTCTTT. Translated: CATDPGQGLRNTEAFF.

The rearrangement uses TRBV2 and TRBJ2-4; perhaps TRBD2 as D (5 bases). Germline assignment: CDR1 SNHLY and CDR2 FYNNEI. This CDR3 comprises 14 residues. Trimming removed 5 bases from V and 6 bases from J, with 14 bases in between. CDR3 protein: CASSMRKEVNIQYF. For the CDR3, the DNA is TGTGCCAGCAGTATGAGGAAGGAGGTAAACATTCAGTACTTC.